Below are 5 T cell receptor beta chains sequenced from a single sample in a study of response to subunit inactivated influenza vaccine. TCRdb fed the RT-PCR reads into MiXCR, producing one record per CDR3 protein. The data contain about 520,000 distinct CDR3 sequences, 7.2% of them singletons. The starting material was PBMCs from blood, obtained approximately 25 months after vaccination. These receptors were obtained from a man aged 50-75 years who received an inactivated influenza vaccine.

The chain links TRBV3-1 to TRBJ2-5, with no clear D. The CDR3 extends over 14 amino acids. Trimming removed 0 bases from V and 3 bases from J, with 8 bases in between. Germline CDR1 and CDR2: LGHDT and YNNKEL (reference sequence). The CDR3 loop is CASSQEWGKETQYF. The DNA of the CDR3 is TGTGCCAGCAGCCAAGAATGGGGAAAAGAGACCCAGTACTTC.

V and J are TRBV20-1 and TRBJ2-7, with 14 bases matching TRBD2. The CDR3 is 13 residues long. The germline gives CDR1 DFQATT, CDR2 SNEGSKA (reference sequence). V gave up 0 bases and J gave up 12 bases; unmatched junction bases: 4. CDR3 DNA: TGCAGTGCTAGAGATGGGACTAGCGGGAGTGGGTACTTC. It translates to CSARDGTSGSGYF.

V gene TRBV11-2 combines with J gene TRBJ2-7; TRBD2 matches at 9 bases. Germline V gene sequence: CDR1 SGHAT, CDR2 FQNNGV. The CDR3 sequence is 15 residues long. Trimming took 6 bases from V and 0 from J; bases not matched to a gene: 6. The DNA of the CDR3 is TGTGCCAGCAGACTGCGGGGGGGCGGCTCCTACGAGCAGTACTTC. It translates to CASRLRGGGSYEQYF.

The gene calls are TRBV11-2 and TRBJ2-7; TRBD1 might be the D (5 bases). Trimming pared 3 bases from V and 2 bases from J, leaving 17 bases between. The CDR3 consists of 16 residues. The germline CDR1 and CDR2 sequences are SGHAT and FQNNGV. The CDR3 reads CASSLVPQGVAYEQYF. In DNA, the CDR3 is TGTGCCAGCAGCTTGGTACCCCAGGGTGTTGCCTACGAGCAGTACTTC.

This clonotype was observed at least ten times. The chain uses TRBV4-3 and TRBJ2-1; D remains ambiguous. V lost 0 bases, J lost 9 bases, and 12 bases lay in between. The CDR3 length is 14 residues. The germline CDR1 and CDR2 sequences are LGHNA and YSLEER. The CDR3 sequence is CASSQDNFGTEQFF. The CDR3 DNA sequence: TGCGCCAGCAGCCAAGATAACTTCGGAACTGAGCAGTTCTTC.